This T cell receptor beta chain originates from a study of cytomegalovirus exposure and HLA in healthy donors. Study results and limitations: Earlier analysis yielded a pattern in which most TCR beta V segments were productive about 90% or about 30% of the time.

In the PCR, 60 Vbeta and 13 Jbeta primers were used. Profiled with immunoSEQ multiplex PCR; TCRdb holds only in-frame clones, not every one. The sample shows about 130,000 clones, around 70% of them seen only once. This clone has only a few counts. The antigen is unknown. The sample taken for sequencing was PBMCs. The source of this sequence is a woman aged 40-49 years in good health and CMV-seropositive.

CDR3 DNA sequence: TGTGCCAGTAGGGGACAAACTATGAACACTGAAGCTTTCTTT. The encoded protein is CASRGQTMNTEAFF. This chain connects TRBV19 to TRBJ1-1; weak D call: TRBD1 (6 bases). Trimming cost V 6 bases and J 0 bases, with 11 bases left between them. This CDR3 spans 14 amino acids. The germline gives CDR1 LNHDA, CDR2 SQIVND (reference sequence).